Reported below is one T cell receptor beta chain. This sample stems from a study of T cell responses to AZD1222 COVID-19 vaccine. Sequencing used immunoSEQ multiplex PCR; TCRdb keeps in-frame clones, though not all of them. The sample includes approximately 150,000 clones, over 85% seen only once; the top ten take about 1.8%. This CDR3 spans 17 amino acids. The germline gives CDR1 SGHVS, CDR2 FQNEAQ. V shed 0 bases, J shed 0 bases, and the junction held 4 bases outside the gene matches. This specimen consisted of peripheral blood, obtained 28 days after the second AZD1222 dose. This clonotype was obtained from an adult who received the AZD1222 COVID-19 vaccine. This chain links TRBV7-8 with TRBJ1-4; 7 nucleotides match TRBD1. The DNA of the CDR3 is TGTGCCAGCAGCTTAGCGAGGACAGGCCCAACTAATGAAAAACTGTTTTTT. Its protein product is CASSLARTGPTNEKLFF.